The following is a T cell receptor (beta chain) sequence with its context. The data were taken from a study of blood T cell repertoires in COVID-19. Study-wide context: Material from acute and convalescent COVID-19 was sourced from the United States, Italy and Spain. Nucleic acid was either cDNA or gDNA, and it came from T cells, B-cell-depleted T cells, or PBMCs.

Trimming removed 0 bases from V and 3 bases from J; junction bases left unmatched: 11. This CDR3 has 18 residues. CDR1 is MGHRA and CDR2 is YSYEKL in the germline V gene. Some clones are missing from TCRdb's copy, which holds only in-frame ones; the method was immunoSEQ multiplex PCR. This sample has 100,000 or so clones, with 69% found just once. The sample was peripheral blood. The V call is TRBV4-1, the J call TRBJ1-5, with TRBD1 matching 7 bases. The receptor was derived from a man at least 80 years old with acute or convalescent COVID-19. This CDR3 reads CASSQDWQGVLTNQPQHF. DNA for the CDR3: TGCGCCAGCAGCCAAGATTGGCAGGGGGTACTGACCAATCAGCCCCAGCATTTT.